Listed here are 2 T cell receptor beta chains from one sample, sequenced in a study of T cells after yellow fever vaccination. MiXCR, run by TCRdb on the 5' RACE reads, gives a single entry per CDR3 protein. The data contain about 320,000 distinct CDR3 sequences, roughly an eighth of them singletons. Sequencing used CD4+ T cells sorted from PBMCs, obtained 15 days after the yellow fever booster vaccination. These receptors originate from a man between 18 and 35 years old who received the YFV17D yellow fever vaccine.

This sequence joins TRBV5-1 and TRBJ1-1; 9 nucleotides match TRBD1. The junction had 10 bases not matched to a gene; V was cut back by 4 bases and J by 6 bases. The CDR3 runs to 15 residues. Germline V gene sequence: CDR1 SGHRS, CDR2 YFSETQ. The CDR3 protein is CASSRGTGKDSEAFF. DNA of the CDR3: TGCGCCAGCAGCAGGGGGACAGGGAAAGACTCTGAAGCTTTCTTT.

This clonotype turned up a few times. The chain employs TRBV28 and TRBJ2-3; 11 bases map to TRBD1. CDR1 MDHEN and CDR2 SYDVKM come from the germline V gene. Trimming removed 6 bases from V and 3 bases from J; junction bases left unmatched: 11. The CDR3 covers 17 residues. The CDR3 loop reads CASSLSRTGGRTDTQYF. The CDR3 nucleotides read TGTGCCAGCAGCCTGAGCCGGACAGGGGGCAGGACAGATACGCAGTATTTT.